These T cell receptor beta chains were read from a single sample in a study of response to subunit inactivated influenza vaccine. Each CDR3 protein gets one entry after TCRdb re-called the RT-PCR reads with MiXCR. The data contain roughly 790,000 distinct CDR3 sequences, less than 25% of them singletons. This specimen consisted of PBMCs from blood, obtained around 5 days after vaccination. The receptors were gathered from a man aged 45-65 years who received an inactivated influenza vaccine. CDR3s include the opening cysteine and the closing phenylalanine or tryptophan. Clone size is shown for a subset of rows, as once, few, many or a class of expanded clone.

J	V	size	CDR3
TRBJ2-6	TRBV6-2/TRBV6-3	NA	CASSYHGSGANVLTF
TRBJ2-3	TRBV29-1	NA	CSVVPPRGRYSDTQYF
TRBJ2-1	TRBV12-3/TRBV12-4	few	CASTSEGGYSNEQFF
TRBJ1-6	TRBV6-1	NA	CASSDGLRGNSPLHF
TRBJ2-7	TRBV7-3	NA	CASSPLAGGAQQYF
TRBJ2-1	TRBV20-1	NA	CSARGEDRGYNEQFF
TRBJ2-1	TRBV3-1	few	CASSPYQRGAGGEQFF
TRBJ2-1	TRBV12-3/TRBV12-4	few	CASRVRDRVLGEQFF
TRBJ2-1	TRBV7-9	few	CASSPAHEQFF
TRBJ2-7	TRBV14	NA	CASSQVRGTYGEQYF
TRBJ2-2	TRBV4-1	few	CASSQGNRNTGELFF
TRBJ2-1	TRBV4-3	NA	CASSQVESGYTGAYNEQFF
TRBJ1-1	TRBV10-2	NA	CASRGTGPEAFF
TRBJ2-6	TRBV20-1	NA	CSARTTGANVLTF
TRBJ2-1	TRBV27	NA	CASSSRESLHNEQFF
TRBJ2-7	TRBV7-2	NA	CASSLLGRVSEQYF
TRBJ2-5	TRBV12-3/TRBV12-4	few	CASSLEQGAGTQYF
TRBJ1-1	TRBV5-1	few	CASSLVGWNTEAFF